This TCR beta chain was identified in a study of T cells after yellow fever vaccination. Study information: Preparation used SMART-Seq v4 Ultra Low Input for the low-cell-number fractions.

TCR cDNA, made by 5'RACE template switching, carried an added universal primer site and UMIs. TCRdb passed the 5' RACE reads through MiXCR, listing each CDR3 protein once. Of 70,000 to 80,000 distinct CDR3 sequences listed, around 7% are singletons. This clonotype was recorded at least ten times. No antigen is known for it. The CDR3 contains 14 residues. Germline V CDR1 and CDR2: MDHEN, SYDVKM. Between the trimmed V and J ends, which lost 3 bases and 3 bases, there was a span of 12 bases. Study-wide points: Post-booster repertoires contained most primary-vaccination clones again (about 95% CD4, about 90% CD8). Some clonotypes were seen in both the CD4 and the CD8 compartments. These made up a small share and likely arose from convergent recombination.

This clonotype originated in a young man who received the YFV17D yellow fever vaccine. The sequencing used CD8+ T cells sorted from PBMCs, collected approximately 11 days after the first yellow fever vaccination. The gene calls are TRBV28 and TRBJ2-7; maybe TRBD1 (5 bases). The DNA for the CDR3 is TGTGCCAGCAGTTTCAGAGCAGGGTTCTACGAGCAGTACGTC. It translates to CASSFRAGFYEQYV.